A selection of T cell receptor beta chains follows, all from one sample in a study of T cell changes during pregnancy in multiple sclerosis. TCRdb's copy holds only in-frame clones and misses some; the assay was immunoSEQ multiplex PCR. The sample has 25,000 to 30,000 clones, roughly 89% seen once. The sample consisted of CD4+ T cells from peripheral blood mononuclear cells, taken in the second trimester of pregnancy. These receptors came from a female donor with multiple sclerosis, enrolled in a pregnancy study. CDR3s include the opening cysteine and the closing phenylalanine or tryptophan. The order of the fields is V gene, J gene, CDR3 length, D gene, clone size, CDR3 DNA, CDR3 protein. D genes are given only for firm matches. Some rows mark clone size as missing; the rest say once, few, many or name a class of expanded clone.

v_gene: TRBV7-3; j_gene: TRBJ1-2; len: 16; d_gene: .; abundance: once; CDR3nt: TGTGCCAGCAGCTTAGTAGGAGGAGGGACGGGAAATGGCTACACCTTC; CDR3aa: CASSLVGGGTGNGYTF
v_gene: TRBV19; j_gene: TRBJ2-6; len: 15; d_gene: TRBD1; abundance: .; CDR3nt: TGTGCCAGTAGTGGCAGGGGGCCTGGGGCCAACGTCCTGACTTTC; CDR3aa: CASSGRGPGANVLTF
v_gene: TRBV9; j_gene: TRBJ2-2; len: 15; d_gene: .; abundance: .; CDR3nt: TGTGCCAGCAGCGTAGGCGGGGAGGGGGCCGGGGAGCTGTTTTTT; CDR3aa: CASSVGGEGAGELFF
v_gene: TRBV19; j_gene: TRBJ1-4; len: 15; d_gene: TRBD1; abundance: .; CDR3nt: TGTGCCACCTCGGACAGGGGGCGAACTAATGAAAAACTGTTTTTT; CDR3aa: CATSDRGRTNEKLFF
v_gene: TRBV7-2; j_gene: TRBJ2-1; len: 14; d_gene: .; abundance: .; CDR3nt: TGTGCCAGCAGCTGGAGGGGACGCATGGATGAGCAGTTCTTC; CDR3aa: CASSWRGRMDEQFF
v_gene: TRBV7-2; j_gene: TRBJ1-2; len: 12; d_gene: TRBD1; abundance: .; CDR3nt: TGTGCCAGCAGCGGACAGGGTTATGGCTACACCTTC; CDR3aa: CASSGQGYGYTF
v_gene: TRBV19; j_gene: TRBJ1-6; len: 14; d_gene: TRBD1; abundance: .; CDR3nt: TGTGCCAGTAACCCGGGACAGGGGAATTCACCCCTCCACTTT; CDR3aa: CASNPGQGNSPLHF
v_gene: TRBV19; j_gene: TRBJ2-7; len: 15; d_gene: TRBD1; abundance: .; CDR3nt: TGTGCCAGTAGTAGGGGAACAGGGGCGAGGATGGAGCAGTACTTC; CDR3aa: CASSRGTGARMEQYF
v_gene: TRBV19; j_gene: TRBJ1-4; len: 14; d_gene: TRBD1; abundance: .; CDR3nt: TGTGCCAGTAGTTACAGGGGGCGCGATGAAAAACTGTTTTTT; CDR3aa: CASSYRGRDEKLFF
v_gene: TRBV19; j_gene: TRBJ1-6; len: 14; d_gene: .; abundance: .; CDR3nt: TGTGCCAGTAGTATGGGACAAAATAATTCACCCCTCCACTTT; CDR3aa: CASSMGQNNSPLHF
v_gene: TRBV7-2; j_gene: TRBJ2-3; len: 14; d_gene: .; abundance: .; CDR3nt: TGTGCCAGCAGCTTAGGAACGGGAACAGATACGCAGTATTTT; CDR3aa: CASSLGTGTDTQYF
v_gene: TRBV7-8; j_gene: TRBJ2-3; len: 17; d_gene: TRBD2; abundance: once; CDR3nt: TGTGCCAGCAGCTTAGACCTCCTAGCGGGGGTCCGGGATACGCAGTATTTT; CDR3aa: CASSLDLLAGVRDTQYF
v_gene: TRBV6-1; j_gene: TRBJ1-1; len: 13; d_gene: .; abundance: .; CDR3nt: TGTGCCAGCAGTGACAGGGGAGACACTGAAGCTTTCTTT; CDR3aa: CASSDRGDTEAFF
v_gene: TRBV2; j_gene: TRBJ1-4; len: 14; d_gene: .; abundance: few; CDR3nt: TGTGCCAGCAGTGATAACAGGGATAGTGAAAAACTGTTTTTT; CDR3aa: CASSDNRDSEKLFF
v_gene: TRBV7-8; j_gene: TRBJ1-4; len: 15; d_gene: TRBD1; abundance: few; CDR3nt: TGTGCCAGCAGCTTACGACAGGGAGTCAATGAAAAACTGTTTTTT; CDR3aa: CASSLRQGVNEKLFF
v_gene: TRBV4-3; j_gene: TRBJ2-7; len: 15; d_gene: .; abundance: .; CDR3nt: TGCGCCAGCAGCCAAGATTGGTCGGGGTCCCGCGAGCAGTACTTC; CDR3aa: CASSQDWSGSREQYF
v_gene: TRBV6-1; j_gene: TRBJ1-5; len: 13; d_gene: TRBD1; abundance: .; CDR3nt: TGTGCCAGCAGGGGGACAGGGGCTCAGCCCCAGCATTTT; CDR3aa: CASRGTGAQPQHF
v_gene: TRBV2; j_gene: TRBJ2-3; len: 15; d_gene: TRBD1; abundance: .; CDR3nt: TGTGCCAGCAGTCCTCCCGGACAGGACACAGATACGCAGTATTTT; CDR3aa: CASSPPGQDTDTQYF
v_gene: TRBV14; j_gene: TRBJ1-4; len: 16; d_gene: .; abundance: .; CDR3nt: TGTGCCAGCAGCCAAGGGACCTACAGGGTATCCGAAAAACTGTTTTTT; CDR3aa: CASSQGTYRVSEKLFF
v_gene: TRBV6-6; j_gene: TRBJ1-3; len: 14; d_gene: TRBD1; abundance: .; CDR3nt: TGTGCCAGCAGTTGGACAGGGACTGGAAACACCATATATTTT; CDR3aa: CASSWTGTGNTIYF
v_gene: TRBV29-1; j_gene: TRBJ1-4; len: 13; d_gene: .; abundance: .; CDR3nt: TGCAGCGCCCAGACAGGTTTAAGCGAAAAACTGTTTTTT; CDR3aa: CSAQTGLSEKLFF
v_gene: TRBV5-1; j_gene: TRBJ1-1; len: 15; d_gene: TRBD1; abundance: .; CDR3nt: TGCGCCAGCAGTTGGGACAGGTTGGGGAACACTGAAGCTTTCTTT; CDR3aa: CASSWDRLGNTEAFF
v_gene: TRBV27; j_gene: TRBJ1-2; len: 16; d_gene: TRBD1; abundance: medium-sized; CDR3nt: TGTGCCAGCAGGAGGCTCCGGGACAGGGGAGTGAATGGCTACACCTTC; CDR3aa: CASRRLRDRGVNGYTF
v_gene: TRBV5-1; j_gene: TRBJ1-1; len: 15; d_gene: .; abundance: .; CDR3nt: TGCGCCAGCAGCCGGGGACTTACCATGAACACTGAAGCTTTCTTT; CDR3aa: CASSRGLTMNTEAFF
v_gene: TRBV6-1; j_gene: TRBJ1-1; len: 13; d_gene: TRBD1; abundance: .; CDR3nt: TGTGCCAGCAGTGGAGGGGGCTATACTGAAGCTTTCTTT; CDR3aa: CASSGGGYTEAFF
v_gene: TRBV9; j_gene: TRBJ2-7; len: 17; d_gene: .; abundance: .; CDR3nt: TGTGCCAGCAGCCCAGGCGAGGCCTACCCCGGGAACTACGAGCAGTACTTC; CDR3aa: CASSPGEAYPGNYEQYF
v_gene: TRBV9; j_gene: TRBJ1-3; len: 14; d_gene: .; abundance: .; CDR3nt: TGTGCCAGCAGACAGGAGGGCGCTGGAAACACCATATATTTT; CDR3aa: CASRQEGAGNTIYF
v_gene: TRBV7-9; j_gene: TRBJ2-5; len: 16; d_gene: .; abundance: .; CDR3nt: TGTGCCAGCAGCTTATTGCTTCTACGGCGGAAAGAGACCCAGTACTTC; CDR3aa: CASSLLLLRRKETQYF
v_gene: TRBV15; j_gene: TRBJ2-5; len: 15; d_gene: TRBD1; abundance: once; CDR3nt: TGTGCCACCAGCAAAGGACAGGGCCCCTCAGGGGCCCAGTACTTC; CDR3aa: CATSKGQGPSGAQYF
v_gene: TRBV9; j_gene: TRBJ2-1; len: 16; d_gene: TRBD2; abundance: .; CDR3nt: TGTGCCAGCAGCGTAGCACTAGCGGGGGGTCACAATGAGCAGTTCTTC; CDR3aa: CASSVALAGGHNEQFF
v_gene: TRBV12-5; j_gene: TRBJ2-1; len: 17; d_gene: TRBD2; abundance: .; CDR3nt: TGTGCTAGTGGTTTGGGCTTTTCTAGCGGGGGTTACAATGAGCAGTTCTTC; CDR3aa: CASGLGFSSGGYNEQFF
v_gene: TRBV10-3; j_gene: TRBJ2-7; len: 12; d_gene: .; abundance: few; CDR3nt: TGTGCCATCAGGGGGTCGGGATCCGAGCAGTACTTC; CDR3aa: CAIRGSGSEQYF
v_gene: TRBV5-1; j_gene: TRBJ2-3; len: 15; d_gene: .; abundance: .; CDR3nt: TGCGCCAGCAGCTTGGAAGGGACTAGCACAGATACGCAGTATTTT; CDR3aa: CASSLEGTSTDTQYF
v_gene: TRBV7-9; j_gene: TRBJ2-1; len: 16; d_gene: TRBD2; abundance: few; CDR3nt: TGTGCCAGCAGCCTCTCCCTAGCGGGGGCCTACAATGAGCAGTTCTTC; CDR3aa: CASSLSLAGAYNEQFF
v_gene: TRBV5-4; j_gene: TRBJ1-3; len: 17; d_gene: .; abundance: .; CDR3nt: TGTGCCAGCAGCTTGGGCGTGGGGGGATCGGGAGGAAACACCATATATTTT; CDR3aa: CASSLGVGGSGGNTIYF
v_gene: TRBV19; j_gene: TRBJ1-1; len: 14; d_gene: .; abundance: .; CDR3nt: TGTGCCAGTAGTCTCCCTGGCGGGAACACTGAAGCTTTCTTT; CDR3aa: CASSLPGGNTEAFF
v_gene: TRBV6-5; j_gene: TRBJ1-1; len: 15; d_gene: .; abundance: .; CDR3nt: TGTGCCAGCAGTTCTTGGGAGTATAGGAACACTGAAGCTTTCTTT; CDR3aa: CASSSWEYRNTEAFF
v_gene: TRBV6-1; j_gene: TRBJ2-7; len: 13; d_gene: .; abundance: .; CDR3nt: TGTGCCAGCAGTGAGATTACAGGGATCGAGCAGTACTTC; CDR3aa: CASSEITGIEQYF
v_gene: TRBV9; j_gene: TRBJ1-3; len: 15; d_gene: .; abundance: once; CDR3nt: TGTGCCAGCAGCGTAGCAGGCATCTCTGGAAACACCATATATTTT; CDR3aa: CASSVAGISGNTIYF